This T cell receptor (beta chain) was captured in a study of preoperative IRX-2 immunotherapy in early breast cancer. Treatment of the sample: preoperative locoregional IRX-2 cytokine immunotherapy. Preoperative locoregional IRX-2 cytokine immunotherapy was tested in the phase Ib source study. This clone was recorded once. Germline V lookup: CDR1 WSHSY, CDR2 SAAADI. CDR3 length equals 12 residues. Trimming left V 9 bases short and J 0 bases short, with 8 bases between. The protocol was immunoSEQ multiplex PCR, while the TCRdb copy is restricted to in-frame clones and leaves out a portion. The data show 40,000 to 50,000 clones, 70% to 80% seen once.

The sample consisted of tumor tissue, taken after IRX-2 immunotherapy. The chain links TRBV10-2 to TRBJ1-1; no clear D. The clonotype comes from a human donor with breast cancer. The CDR3 nucleotides read TGCGCCAGTTCAGAAGTGAACACTGAAGCTTTCTTT. This translates into CASSEVNTEAFF.